Sequencing of this TCR beta chain was carried out in a study of PD-1 blockade in classical Hodgkin lymphoma. CDR3 length: 16 amino acids. Per germline, CDR1 SGHAT and CDR2 FQNNGV. V was cut by 3 bases and J by 7 bases, with 21 bases left in between. Assay used: immunoSEQ multiplex PCR; TCRdb lists only in-frame clones, some missing. The sample yields some 50,000 clones, 65% to 85% seen once. All patients relapsed after autologous stem cell transplantation, and brentuximab vedotin exposure varied. This specimen consisted of peripheral blood mononuclear cells (PBMCs), obtained at baseline. The chain combines TRBV11-2 with TRBJ2-5; tentatively, D is TRBD1 or TRBD2 (5 bases each). This receptor was taken from a human donor with classical Hodgkin lymphoma. CDR3 protein: CASSLRDDIPVGTQYF. The CDR3 DNA reads as TGTGCCAGCAGCTTGAGGGACGACATCCCGGTAGGGACCCAGTACTTC.